This T cell receptor (beta chain) was identified during a study of cytotoxic CD8 clonotypes in ibrutinib-treated CLL (dated by TCRdb to the early 2020s). For the wider study: The cohort was composed of some twelve relapsed/refractory and fewer than 16 treatment-naive patients; IGHV unmutated status was identified in 17 patients. Responses were partial in around 25 patients and complete in 2; after median 68 months follow-up, around 15 stayed in remission and some twelve progressed. Response samples were taken after a median of approximately eleven months on treatment, ranging from 6 to 36 months. Samples averaged approximately 260,000 productive templates and some 91,000 productive rearrangements. Longitudinal samples were available for about 30% of the roughly 86 trial participants. Cryopreserved peripheral blood mononuclear cells were collected at three points: before therapy, at response, and at either sustained remission or disease progression.

The V and J ends are trimmed by 0 bases and 4 bases, leaving 11 bases between them. Reading from cysteine to phenylalanine, the CDR3 counts 15 amino acids. Here the CDR3 DNA is all that survives: 45 bases in frame from base 1. The germline V gene gives CDR1 as SGDLS and CDR2 as YYNGEE. The full study reports these points: Public clonotypes were rare and either shrank or stayed stable during treatment, and the rise in clonality at ibrutinib response reflected expansion of private clonotypes. Sustained-remission and progressing patients did not have matched sampling times, and lymph node repertoires were not examined. Baseline clonality was found to be higher than that of age-matched healthy donors and was strongly correlated with circulating CD8+ T-cell counts. An increase in clonality was observed at ibrutinib response, with clonality remaining stable during sustained remission and falling back toward baseline at progression.

Each clonotype received, on average, roughly 9.6x coverage in deep resolution sequencing performed on a MiSeq, where the target depth lay between 1 in 1 million and 1 in 200,000 T cells. The immunoSEQ hsTCRB Kit was used to generate the TCR beta libraries. Processing in the source paper ran as follows. The data were analyzed with ImmunoSEQ Analyzer and ImmunoSEQ Data Assistant, and V, D and J gene assignments followed IMGT definitions. Clonality, with values ranging from 0 to 1, was calculated as one minus the normalized Shannon entropy of productive rearrangement frequencies. Public clonotype analysis was restricted to overrepresented clonotypes comprising at least 0.05% of each patient's repertoire. Repertoires from approximately 12 age-matched healthy donors in immuneACCESS were used as clonality controls. The clones in this table, taken by TCRdb from immuneACCESS, are in-frame only. Not every clone is retained; where verified, under half of the shortfall comes from an unresolved V gene, and the cause of the rest is unknown. V, J and clone size reflect that table, while D and trimming were determined from the DNA. The sample table lists some 290,000 clones, around four fifths of them with a count of one. 5% to 7% of the sample goes to the ten largest clones.

For TCR beta library preparation, about 2 micrograms of genomic DNA were isolated from cryopreserved PBMCs. Longitudinal blood samples from CLL patients on ibrutinib monotherapy underwent high-throughput TCR beta sequencing. The patients took part in an open-label, single-center phase 2 trial of ibrutinib monotherapy. A word on this clone: Its antigen has not been determined. Within one base of it there is no much larger clone, and no base qualities were kept.

The V and J segments used are TRBV9 and TRBJ2-1; a confident D gene designation cannot be given. The sequencing used PBMCs, collected before ibrutinib treatment. This receptor was identified in a human donor with chronic lymphocytic leukemia. The CDR3 protein is CASSVAPSLYNEQFF. The nucleotide sequence reads as follows: TGTGCCAGCAGCGTAGCGCCCTCACTTTACAATGAGCAGTTCTTC. Supplemented by the reference TRBV9 and TRBJ2-1 proteins around the CDR3, the complete variable domain is DSGVTQTPKHLITATGQRVTLRCSPRSGDLSVYWYQQSLDQGLQFLIQYYNGEERAKGNILERFSAQQFPDLHSELNLSSLELGDSALYFCASSVAPSLYNEQFFGPGTRLTVL.